This T cell receptor (beta chain) stems from a study of T cell clones after liver transplantation. Findings and limits, study-wide: Low donor cell numbers restricted donor-reactive repertoire measurement in two subjects.

V lost 2 bases to trimming and J lost 5 bases; unmatched junction nucleotides: 6. This CDR3 spans 16 amino acids. In germline, CDR1 is MNHEY, CDR2 SMNVEV (reference sequence). This clone is labeled medium-sized (0.01 to 0.1%). Its antigen is as yet unknown. Sequenced by immunoSEQ multiplex PCR; TCRdb stores in-frame clones only, minus some. The data hold roughly 100,000 clones, with 84% observed a single time. The chain employs TRBV27 and TRBJ2-7; 13 bases agree with TRBD2. This material consisted of CD4+ T cells from blood, taken approximately 50 months after liver transplant. This receptor was obtained from a human patient who received a liver transplant. Part of the T cells may come from the graft donor. CDR3 in amino acids: CASSLRLAGGRNEQYF. CDR3 DNA: TGTGCCAGCAGTTTACGACTAGCGGGAGGAAGGAACGAGCAGTACTTC.